Each of the 21 T cell receptor beta chains below was sequenced from the same sample in a study of blood T cell repertoires in COVID-19 (dated by TCRdb to the early 2020s). The library was prepared using the immunoSEQ multiplex PCR assay. As stored in TCRdb, this immuneACCESS dataset retains in-frame rearrangements with V and J assigned. A fraction of the clones does not appear; measured against another copy, unresolved V genes explain less than half of the discrepancy, and the remainder lacks a known reason. The table for this sample lists 350,000 to 550,000 clones; about 89% of them were counted only once. The ten largest account for 4% to 5.5% of the sample. Sequencing was performed on peripheral blood. The receptors shown here come from a woman aged 25-40 years with acute or convalescent COVID-19.

The CDR3 region has the DNA TGTGCCTGGAGAGGACAGGGGATACCCGAAAAACTGTTTTTT. It codes for CAWRGQGIPEKLFF. This chain joins TRBV30 and TRBJ1-4; 9 bases match TRBD1. The CDR3 has 14 amino acids. The trim removed 3 bases at V and 8 bases at J, leaving 7 bases unmatched. Germline V gives CDR1 GTSNPN, CDR2 SVGIG (reference sequence). Full variable domain (rest looked up from reference TRBV30 and TRBJ1-4): SQTIHQWPATLVQPVGSPLSLECTVEGTSNPNLYWYRQAAGRGLQLLFYSVGIGQISSEVPQNLSASRPQDRQFILSSKKLLLSDSGFYLCAWRGQGIPEKLFFGSGTQLSVL.

Only a few counts were recorded for this clone. The chain links TRBV21-1 to TRBJ2-7; the DNA was not compared with TRBD2, the D call given in the table. TRBV21-1 is marked as a pseudogene. The CDR3 spans 16 residues. Here the CDR3 DNA reads TGTGCCAGCAGCAAAGAAGGAAGGGCGGGAACCTACGAGCAGTACTTC. This translates into CASSKEGRAGTYEQYF.

The J gene is TRBJ2-3, the V gene TRBV21-1; the table assigns TRBD1, which was not confirmed against the DNA. TRBV21-1 is reported as a pseudogene. This CDR3 is built from 13 residues. DNA of the CDR3: TGTGCCAGCAGCCCGCCGGACAAAGATACGCAGTATTTT. It specifies CASSPPDKDTQYF.

The genes are TRBV19 and TRBJ1-1; 10 positions match TRBD1. J was trimmed by 3 bases and V by 4 bases; bases with no gene match: 5. The CDR3 spans 15 residues. CDR1 is LNHDA and CDR2 is SQIVND in the germline V gene (reference sequence). CDR3 DNA sequence: TGTGCCAGTAGTAGGGGACAGGGGATCGACACTGAAGCTTTCTTT. Translating gives CASSRGQGIDTEAFF. The complete variable domain, with remaining parts taken from reference TRBV19 and TRBJ1-1, reads DGGITQSPKYLFRKEGQNVTLSCEQNLNHDAMYWYRQDPGQGLRLIYYSQIVNDFQKGDIAEGYSVSREKKESFPLTVTSAQKNPTAFYLCASSRGQGIDTEAFFGQGTRLTVV.

The chain is built from TRBV7-2 and TRBJ2-1; 8 bases are a match to TRBD1. The CDR3 contains 11 residues. Germline V gives CDR1 SGHTA, CDR2 FQGNSA. The V gene end was trimmed by 2 bases and the J gene end by 12 bases; junction bases not matched to a gene: 0. CDR3 loop: CASSLTGGQFF. The CDR3 DNA reads as TGTGCCAGCAGCTTAACAGGGGGGCAGTTCTTC.

The chain employs TRBV11-3 and TRBJ2-7; TRBD2 matches at 8 bases. CDR3 size: 12 residues. Trimming removed 1 base from V and 7 bases from J; junction bases left unmatched: 0. Looked up from germline, CDR1 is SGHNT and CDR2 is YENEEA. The CDR3 DNA reads TGTGCCAGCAGCTTAGCGGGGGGGGAGCAGTACTTC. This encodes CASSLAGGEQYF.

The genes are TRBV5-4 and TRBJ2-6; 15 bases match TRBD2. V shed 1 base, J shed 4 bases, and the junction held 6 bases outside the gene matches. CDR3 size: 19 residues. Looked up from germline, CDR1 is SGHNT and CDR2 is YYREEE (reference sequence). The CDR3: CASSLTGTSGGTGANVLTF. For the CDR3, the DNA is TGTGCCAGCAGCTTGACCGGGACTAGCGGGGGGACGGGGGCCAACGTCCTGACTTTC.

The chain couples TRBV6-2 or TRBV6-3 to TRBJ2-3, with 10 positions matching TRBD1. The CDR3 has 18 amino acids. V shed 0 bases, J shed 4 bases, and the junction held 10 bases outside the gene matches. Germline values: CDR1 MNHEY, CDR2 SVGEGT. CDR3 bases: TGTGCCAGCAGTTACTCAACCACCGACAGGGGGCGTGCAGATACGCAGTATTTT. Translated: CASSYSTTDRGRADTQYF.

This chain uses TRBV24-1 with TRBJ1-1; a possible D gene is TRBD1 (5 bases). The CDR3 sequence is 15 residues long. The V end was cut by 3 bases, the J end by 4 bases, with 14 bases between. CDR1 and CDR2 from the germline V gene are KGHDR and SFDVKD. Here the CDR3 reads CATSDGGIGATEAFF. Written as DNA, the CDR3 is TGTGCCACCAGTGATGGGGGGATCGGGGCCACTGAAGCTTTCTTT.

The rearrangement joins TRBV12-5 to TRBJ2-1; the match to TRBD1 covers 8 bases. CDR3 length: 14 residues. Germline loops: CDR1 LGHNT, CDR2 FRNRAP. After removal of 5 bases from V and 12 bases from J, the junction contained 12 bases not matched to a gene. The CDR3 reads CASGPPGTGRGQFF. The DNA of the CDR3 is TGTGCTAGTGGTCCTCCCGGGACAGGACGGGGGCAGTTCTTC.

CDR3 region: CASSTRDRAYEQYF. The CDR3, as DNA: TGTGCCAGCAGTACGCGGGACAGGGCGTACGAGCAGTACTTC. The J gene is TRBJ2-7, the V gene TRBV27; 9 bases map to TRBD1. CDR3 length equals 14 residues. Germline CDR1 reads MNHEY; CDR2 reads SMNVEV (reference sequence). V lost 5 bases, J lost 4 bases, and 6 bases stayed unmatched.

The V and J genes are TRBV5-1 and TRBJ1-1; possibly TRBD1 for D (6 bases). This CDR3 comprises 14 residues. The V and J ends lost 4 bases and 4 bases respectively, with 14 bases between them. Germline V gene sequence: CDR1 SGHRS, CDR2 YFSETQ. The CDR3 sequence: CASSLQGEFTEAFF. CDR3 bases: TGCGCCAGCAGCCTACAGGGAGAGTTCACTGAAGCTTTCTTT.

The chain links TRBV7-3 to TRBJ2-4, with TRBD1 matching 9 bases. J lost 7 bases, V lost 2 bases, and 3 bases had no gene match. The CDR3 spans 14 residues. CDR1 and CDR2 from the germline V gene are SGHTA and FQGTGA. CDR3 region: CASSLGTGRNIQYF. Written as DNA, the CDR3 is TGTGCCAGCAGCTTAGGGACAGGGCGTAACATTCAGTACTTC.

This chain joins TRBV5-5 and TRBJ1-1; TRBD1 might be the D (6 bases). Trimming pared 6 bases from V and 6 bases from J, leaving 21 bases between. Germline V CDR1 and CDR2: SGHKS, YYEKEE (reference sequence). The CDR3 length is 15 residues. The CDR3 DNA reads TGTGCCAGCACGGCGGGGGCAGGGGAAGGCGCTGAAGCTTTCTTT. Translated: CASTAGAGEGAEAFF.

The V call is TRBV6-1, the J call TRBJ1-2, with TRBD1 matching 7 bases. Germline V lookup: CDR1 MNHNS, CDR2 SASEGT. V was pared by 3 bases and J by 2 bases, with 6 bases of the junction left unmatched. This CDR3 has 15 amino acids. The CDR3: CASSDGTGVNYGYTF. As DNA, the CDR3 is TGTGCCAGCAGTGACGGTACAGGGGTAAACTATGGCTACACCTTC.

The chain couples TRBV19 to TRBJ1-1; D possibly corresponds to TRBD1 (6 bases). Trimming stripped 3 bases from V and 4 bases from J, with 12 bases between. Germline loops: CDR1 LNHDA, CDR2 SQIVND (reference sequence). The CDR3 is made up of 14 amino acids. CDR3 residues: CASSIRGPSTEAFF. Here the CDR3 DNA reads TGTGCCAGTAGTATCAGGGGCCCCAGCACTGAAGCTTTCTTT.

This chain connects TRBV5-1 to TRBJ2-1, with 10 bases matching TRBD2. V was clipped by 4 bases and J by 5 bases; unmatched bases: 6. Per germline, CDR1 SGHRS and CDR2 YFSETQ. The CDR3 loop spans 15 amino acids. CDR3 residues: CASSPGTSADNEQFF. The CDR3 nucleotides are TGCGCCAGCAGCCCCGGGACTAGCGCCGACAATGAGCAGTTCTTC. Complete variable domain (other parts from reference TRBV5-1 and TRBJ2-1): KAGVTQTPRYLIKTRGQQVTLSCSPISGHRSVSWYQQTPGQGLQFLFEYFSETQRNKGNFPGRFSGRQFSNSRSEMNVSTLELGDSALYLCASSPGTSADNEQFFGPGTRLTVL.

The rearrangement links TRBV5-1 to TRBJ1-2, with TRBD1 matching 8 bases. In germline, CDR1 is SGHRS, CDR2 YFSETQ. This CDR3 has 13 residues. The junction had 5 bases not matched to a gene; V was cut back by 6 bases and J by 4 bases. CDR3 DNA sequence: TGCGCCAGCACGGCAGGGGGCCTCTATGGCTACACCTTC. Translation: CASTAGGLYGYTF.

The V call is TRBV5-4, the J call TRBJ2-7; 8 bases map to TRBD1. The CDR3 spans 14 residues. Trimming at V came to 4 bases and at J to 4 bases, leaving 7 bases not matched to a gene. Per the germline V gene, CDR1 is SGHNT and CDR2 is YYREEE (reference sequence). CDR3 DNA: TGTGCCAGCAGCCCTACAGGGGGAAGGTACGAGCAGTACTTC. This sequence encodes CASSPTGGRYEQYF.

The chain recombines TRBV18 with TRBJ2-5; tentative D call: TRBD1 (6 bases). Germline CDR1 KGHSH, CDR2 LQKENI. The V and J ends lost 2 bases and 4 bases respectively, with 11 bases between them. CDR3 length: 14 amino acids. The CDR3 loop is CASSPGQTGETQYF. The CDR3 nucleotides read TGTGCCAGCTCACCAGGACAGACTGGAGAGACCCAGTACTTC.

The chain joins TRBV7-2 to TRBJ2-7, with unresolved D. V was pared by 3 bases and J by 1 base, with 7 bases between. Germline lookup yields CDR1 SGHTA and CDR2 FQGNSA. This CDR3 comprises 13 residues. The CDR3 here is CASSFSGSYEQYF. CDR3 DNA: TGTGCCAGCAGCTTCTCCGGTTCCTACGAGCAGTACTTC.